This note documents a single T cell receptor beta chain sequence. Synthetic templates analogous to TCR were spiked into all PCRs individually. Sequenced by immunoSEQ multiplex PCR; TCRdb stores in-frame clones only, minus some. The repertoire includes about 28,000 clones, around 75% of them detected once, and 2% to 2.5% sits in the top ten. This sample is drawn from a study of PD-L1 blockade in urothelial cancer. Study at large: About nine tenths of the roughly 29 patients were men who had bladder-origin urothelial cancer. Researchers found blood samples held a median of around 140,000 T cells.

Sequencing was performed on PBMCs, taken around atezolizumab (anti-PD-L1) treatment. The sequence came from a man between 45 and 60 years old with urothelial cancer.

Here the CDR3 DNA reads TGTGCCAGCAGTTATATGGGGTCGGGGGAGCAGTACTTC. Its protein product is CASSYMGSGEQYF. The V and J genes are TRBV6-6 and TRBJ2-7; D possibly corresponds to TRBD2 (5 bases). The CDR3 has 13 residues. Germline V gene data show CDR1 as MNHNY and CDR2 as SVGAGI (reference sequence). V gave up 3 bases and J gave up 7 bases, with 13 bases separating them.